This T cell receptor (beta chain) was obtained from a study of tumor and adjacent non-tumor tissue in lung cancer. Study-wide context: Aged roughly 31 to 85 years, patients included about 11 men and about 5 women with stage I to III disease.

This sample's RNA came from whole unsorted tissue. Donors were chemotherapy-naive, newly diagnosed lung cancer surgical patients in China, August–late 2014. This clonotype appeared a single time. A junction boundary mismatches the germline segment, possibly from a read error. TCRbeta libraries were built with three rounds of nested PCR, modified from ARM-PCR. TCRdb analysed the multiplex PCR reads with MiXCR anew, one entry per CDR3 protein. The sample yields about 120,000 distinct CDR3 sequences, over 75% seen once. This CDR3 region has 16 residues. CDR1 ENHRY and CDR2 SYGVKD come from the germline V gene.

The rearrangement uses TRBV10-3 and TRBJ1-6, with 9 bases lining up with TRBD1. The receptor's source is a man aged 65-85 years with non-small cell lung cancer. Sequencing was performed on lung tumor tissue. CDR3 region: CATGTGRASYNSPPHF. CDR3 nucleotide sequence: TGTGCTACCGGGACAGGGCGAGCGTCCTATAATTCACCCCCCCACTTT.